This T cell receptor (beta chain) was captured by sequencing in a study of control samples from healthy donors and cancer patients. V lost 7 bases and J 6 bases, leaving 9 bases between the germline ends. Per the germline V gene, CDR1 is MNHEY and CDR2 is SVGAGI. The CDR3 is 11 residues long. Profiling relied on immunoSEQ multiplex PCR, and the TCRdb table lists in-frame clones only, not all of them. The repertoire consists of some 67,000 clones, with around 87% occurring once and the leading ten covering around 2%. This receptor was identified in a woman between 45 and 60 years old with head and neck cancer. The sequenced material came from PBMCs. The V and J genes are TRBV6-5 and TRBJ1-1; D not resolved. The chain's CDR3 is CASTNGAEAFF. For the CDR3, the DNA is TGTGCCAGCACCAACGGAGCTGAAGCTTTCTTT.